These T cell receptor beta chains were read from a single sample in a study of OX40 agonist ivuxolimab in advanced cancers. The protocol was immunoSEQ multiplex PCR, while the TCRdb copy is restricted to in-frame clones and leaves out a portion. The sample lists 65,000 to 85,000 clones, around four fifths occurring once. Here the sequenced sample was CD4+ or CD8+ T cells sorted from blood, taken in a trial of the OX40 agonist ivuxolimab. The source of these receptors is an adult with an advanced solid tumor such as melanoma, head and neck, liver or kidney cancer. CDR3s include the opening cysteine and the closing phenylalanine or tryptophan. The D gene is left open where the match is weak. Expanded clones are given a class, and other clones once, few, many or no size at all.

v_call,j_call,cdr3_length,clone_size,d_call,cdr3_aa,cdr3_nt
TRBV28,TRBJ1-2,13,few,.,CASSLWQGSGYTF,TGTGCCAGCAGTTTATGGCAGGGAAGTGGCTACACCTTC
TRBV27,TRBJ1-2,12,.,.,CASSPAPGSYTF,TGTGCCAGCAGCCCCGCCCCAGGGTCCTACACCTTC
TRBV19,TRBJ2-1,14,.,.,CASSIGQKHNEQFF,TGTGCCAGTAGTATAGGTCAGAAGCACAATGAGCAGTTCTTC
TRBV28,TRBJ1-2,14,.,TRBD1,CASTTQGAADGYTF,TGTGCCAGCACCACACAGGGGGCGGCCGATGGCTACACCTTC
TRBV25-1,TRBJ1-2,14,once,.,CASSELGRGNGYTF,TGTGCCAGCAGTGAATTAGGCAGGGGTAATGGCTACACCTTC
TRBV7-8,TRBJ2-7,13,.,.,CASSWSQTYEQYF,TGTGCCAGCAGCTGGAGCCAAACCTACGAGCAGTACTTC
TRBV2,TRBJ1-5,16,.,TRBD1,CASSRGQGGRRQPQHF,TGTGCCAGCAGTAGGGGACAGGGGGGTCGTAGGCAGCCCCAGCATTTT
TRBV5-4,TRBJ2-3,14,.,TRBD1,CASSYGQGTDTQYF,TGTGCCAGCAGCTACGGACAGGGCACAGATACGCAGTATTTT
TRBV28,TRBJ1-5,14,.,.,CASSLVRDGQPQHF,TGTGCCAGCAGTTTGGTCAGGGATGGTCAGCCCCAGCATTTT
TRBV9,TRBJ2-2,13,.,.,CASSRGTSGELFF,TGTGCCAGCAGCAGGGGAACAAGCGGGGAGCTGTTTTTT
TRBV11-3,TRBJ2-2,14,.,.,CASSLGGGTGELFF,TGTGCCAGCAGCTTAGGCGGCGGCACCGGGGAGCTGTTTTTT
TRBV7-9,TRBJ2-7,13,.,.,CASSFGGSYEQYF,TGTGCCAGCAGTTTCGGGGGTTCCTACGAGCAGTACTTC
TRBV5-1,TRBJ2-1,19,few,.,CASSLAGSTPQFSYNEQFF,TGCGCCAGCAGCTTGGCGGGTAGCACCCCCCAGTTCTCCTACAATGAGCAGTTCTTC
TRBV19,TRBJ2-2,14,.,.,CASSMNLNTGELFF,TGTGCCAGTAGTATGAACCTGAACACCGGGGAGCTGTTTTTT
TRBV19,TRBJ2-2,13,.,.,CAGQARGSGELFF,TGTGCCGGACAAGCGAGGGGGTCCGGGGAGCTGTTTTTT
TRBV19,TRBJ1-1,15,.,TRBD1,CASSMGTGQATEAFF,TGTGCCAGTAGTATGGGGACAGGGCAGGCCACTGAAGCTTTCTTT
TRBV30,TRBJ2-5,13,.,.,CAWSPTPGETQYF,TGTGCCTGGAGTCCAACCCCGGGGGAGACCCAGTACTTC
TRBV11-1,TRBJ1-1,13,.,.,CASSLGVNTEAFF,TGTGCCAGCAGCTTAGGGGTGAACACTGAAGCTTTCTTT
TRBV6-4,TRBJ1-1,15,.,.,CASSSQEVGVTEAFF,TGTGCCAGCAGTTCACAGGAGGTCGGGGTCACTGAAGCTTTCTTT
TRBV2,TRBJ2-3,15,.,.,CASRQRGAGTDTQYF,TGTGCCAGCCGCCAAAGGGGGGCCGGCACAGATACGCAGTATTTT
TRBV11-3,TRBJ2-5,14,.,TRBD1,CASSGQGDGETQYF,TGTGCCAGCAGCGGACAGGGGGACGGAGAGACCCAGTACTTC
TRBV6-5,TRBJ2-5,15,.,.,CASSYKSAPGWTQYF,TGTGCCAGCAGTTACAAGTCAGCCCCTGGGTGGACCCAGTACTTC
TRBV19,TRBJ2-7,14,.,TRBD2,CASRGAGGSYEQYF,TGTGCCAGCCGGGGAGCGGGGGGCTCCTACGAGCAGTACTTC
TRBV18,TRBJ2-2,15,.,.,CASSPRSMSTGELFF,TGTGCCAGCTCACCAAGGAGCATGAGCACCGGGGAGCTGTTTTTT
TRBV29-1,TRBJ2-3,12,.,.,CSVEDTADTQYF,TGCAGCGTTGAAGATACCGCAGATACGCAGTATTTT
TRBV6-5,TRBJ1-6,13,.,.,CASTRTALSPLHF,TGTGCCAGCACACGGACAGCTCTCTCACCCCTCCACTTT
TRBV6-6,TRBJ1-2,14,.,.,CASSSIPGAQGYTF,TGTGCCAGCAGTTCCATCCCAGGGGCGCAGGGCTACACCTTC
TRBV27,TRBJ1-5,16,.,.,CASSLRGDHSNQPQHF,TGTGCCAGCTCACTGAGAGGGGATCATAGCAATCAGCCCCAGCATTTT
TRBV5-4,TRBJ2-1,13,.,.,CASSLDPDNEQFF,TGTGCCAGCAGCTTGGACCCCGACAATGAGCAGTTCTTC
TRBV5-1,TRBJ2-5,15,.,.,CASSFDSSGRETQYF,TGCGCCAGCAGCTTCGACAGCTCGGGCAGGGAGACCCAGTACTTC
TRBV27,TRBJ1-5,15,.,.,CASSRDSGVGQPQHF,TGTGCCAGCAGTCGGGACTCAGGGGTTGGTCAGCCCCAGCATTTT
TRBV7-3,TRBJ2-6,16,.,.,CASSLTTGTGANVLTF,TGTGCCAGCAGCTTAACGACCGGGACCGGGGCCAACGTCCTGACTTTC
TRBV10-3,TRBJ2-7,12,.,.,CAISDPEGKQYF,TGTGCCATCAGTGATCCCGAGGGTAAGCAGTACTTC
TRBV10-3,TRBJ2-1,12,.,.,CAITGDSDEQFF,TGTGCCATCACAGGGGATTCGGATGAGCAGTTCTTC
TRBV4-1,TRBJ1-5,14,.,.,CASSQERTAQPQHF,TGCGCCAGCAGCCAAGAGCGGACCGCGCAGCCCCAGCATTTT
TRBV2,TRBJ2-2,12,once,.,CARGRRAGELFF,TGTGCCAGGGGCCGGAGGGCCGGGGAGCTGTTTTTT
TRBV5-1,TRBJ2-1,16,.,TRBD2,CASSFQTSGRGNEQFF,TGCGCCAGCAGCTTCCAAACTAGCGGGAGGGGCAATGAGCAGTTCTTC
TRBV5-1,TRBJ1-1,15,.,.,CASSLELRRGTEAFF,TGCGCCAGCAGCTTGGAACTCAGGAGGGGCACTGAAGCTTTCTTT
TRBV10-3,TRBJ1-2,14,.,TRBD1,CAISGLDREYGYTF,TGTGCCATCAGTGGCCTAGACAGGGAATATGGCTACACCTTC
TRBV5-4,TRBJ2-1,15,.,TRBD1,CASSRDRGLDNEQFF,TGTGCCAGCAGCCGGGACAGGGGGTTGGACAATGAGCAGTTCTTC
TRBV30,TRBJ2-7,13,.,.,CAWSNQAPDEQYF,TGTGCCTGGAGTAACCAGGCCCCAGACGAGCAGTACTTC
TRBV10-3,TRBJ1-6,14,.,.,CAISRDGNNSPLHF,TGTGCCATCAGTCGGGACGGGAATAATTCACCCCTCCACTTT